A single sample is the source of the 27 T cell receptor beta chains below, sequenced in a study of blood T cell repertoires in COVID-19. Assay: immunoSEQ multiplex PCR; the TCRdb copy retains only in-frame clones and omits some. The table shows 200,000 to 300,000 clones, with approximately 83% occurring only once. Specimen: PBMCs or T cells enriched from blood (not recorded which). All receptors come from a woman aged 40 to 49 with acute COVID-19.

Regarding this clone: This sample also contains other DNA sequences that code for the same CDR3. The rearrangement joins TRBV9 to TRBJ2-7; TRBD2 agrees at 11 bases. The germline CDR1 and CDR2 sequences are SGDLS and YYNGEE. The CDR3 contains 14 residues. The junction had 0 bases not matched to a gene; V was cut back by 0 bases and J by 4 bases. Here the CDR3 DNA reads TGTGCCAGCAGCGTAGGACTAGCGGGGTACGAGCAGTACTTC. As protein: CASSVGLAGYEQYF.

This chain joins TRBV7-8 and TRBJ1-2, with D maybe TRBD1 (5 bases). Germline CDR1 reads SGHVS; CDR2 reads FQNEAQ. The CDR3 has 12 amino acids. Trimming took off 3 bases at V and 3 bases at J, with 5 bases between the two ends. CDR3: CASSFRDYGYTF. CDR3 DNA: TGTGCCAGCAGCTTCAGGGACTATGGCTACACCTTC.

V usage is TRBV21-1 and J usage is TRBJ2-1; TRBD2, as called in the table, went unchecked against the DNA. TRBV21-1 represents a pseudogene. This CDR3 has 16 residues. The chain's CDR3 is CASSKGTSGRASEQFF. The CDR3 DNA is TGTGCCAGCAGCAAAGGGACTAGCGGGAGGGCCAGTGAGCAGTTCTTC.

J is TRBJ2-1 and V is TRBV24-1, with TRBD1 matching over 9 bases. The CDR3 covers 16 residues. With 4 bases clipped from V and 3 bases from J, the junction kept 6 bases outside the gene matches. Germline CDR1 reads KGHDR; CDR2 reads SFDVKD. As DNA, the CDR3 is TGTGCCACCAGTGACCATAGACAGGGGGACTACAATGAGCAGTTCTTC. It codes for CATSDHRQGDYNEQFF.

This rearrangement joins TRBV6-5 to TRBJ2-2, with unresolved D. CDR1 is MNHEY and CDR2 is SVGAGI in the germline V gene. Trimming took off 8 bases at V and 6 bases at J, with 10 bases between the two ends. CDR3 length: 12 residues. The CDR3 coding sequence is TGTGCCAGCCATCCAATTCCCGGGGAGCTGTTTTTT. It is translated as CASHPIPGELFF.

The chain joins TRBV5-5 to TRBJ2-1, with 13 bases matching TRBD2. J lost 9 bases, V lost 2 bases, and 14 bases had no gene match. The V gene's germline CDR1 is SGHKS and CDR2 YYEKEE (reference sequence). The CDR3 extends over 18 amino acids. Here the CDR3 DNA reads TGTGCCAGCAGCTTACGGGGACTAGCGGGATTGGCAGGACGTGAGCAGTTCTTC. Its protein product is CASSLRGLAGLAGREQFF.

The J gene is TRBJ1-1, the V gene TRBV5-6; possibly TRBD1 for D (6 bases). The V gene's germline CDR1 is SGHDT and CDR2 YYEEEE. V lost 2 bases and J 4 bases, leaving 18 bases between the germline ends. The CDR3 is 16 residues long. In DNA, the CDR3 is TGTGCCAGCAGCTTATTATTACAGGGTCTCGGCACTGAAGCTTTCTTT. Translated, it gives CASSLLLQGLGTEAFF.

V and J are TRBV2 and TRBJ1-4; the match to TRBD1 covers 9 bases. The CDR3 runs 14 residues. J gave up 6 bases and V 6 bases, and 5 bases lay outside the gene matches. CDR1 and CDR2 from the germline V gene are SNHLY and FYNNEI. CDR3 coding DNA: TGTGCCAGCAGGGGGGACAGGGCCGATGAAAAACTGTTTTTT. This translates into CASRGDRADEKLFF.

The chain combines TRBV29-1 with TRBJ2-1; D is possibly TRBD1 (6 bases). CDR1 SQVTM and CDR2 ANQGSEA come from the germline V gene. Deletions cut 4 bases from V and 14 bases from J, with 12 bases between. CDR3 size: 10 residues. As DNA, the CDR3 is TGCAGCGTTGTTTGGCAGGGGAAGTTCTTC. It translates to CSVVWQGKFF.

The chain employs TRBV6-5 and TRBJ1-1, with D unresolved. Germline V CDR1 and CDR2: MNHEY, SVGAGI. V shed 0 bases and J shed 0 bases, with 5 bases lying between them. The CDR3 extends over 14 amino acids. The CDR3 loop is CASSYSRVNTEAFF. The CDR3 DNA follows: TGTGCCAGCAGTTACTCTCGCGTGAACACTGAAGCTTTCTTT.

The chain combines TRBV27 with TRBJ1-5; 8 bases map to TRBD1. The CDR3 contains 14 residues. The V gene's germline CDR1 is MNHEY and CDR2 SMNVEV (reference sequence). With V trimmed by 6 bases and J by 6 bases, 7 bases remained unmatched. The chain's CDR3 is CASSPTGGAQPQHF. CDR3 DNA sequence: TGTGCCAGCAGCCCAACAGGGGGGGCTCAGCCCCAGCATTTT.

The rearrangement uses TRBV5-4 and TRBJ1-2; 11 bases are a match to TRBD1. The V and J ends lost 3 bases and 8 bases, in that order; junction bases with no gene match: 6. Germline V CDR1 and CDR2: SGHNT, YYREEE (reference sequence). The CDR3 loop spans 14 amino acids. As DNA, the CDR3 is TGTGCCAGCAGCTACGGACAGGGGGCTAACGGCTACACCTTC. This sequence encodes CASSYGQGANGYTF.

This sequence joins TRBV5-6 and TRBJ2-7; D gene uncertain. The CDR3 covers 14 residues. The V gene lost 4 bases and the J gene lost 0 bases, with 11 bases spanning the gap. The V gene's germline CDR1 is SGHDT and CDR2 YYEEEE. The CDR3 nucleotides are TGTGCCAGCAGCCCCCGGCAGGACTCCTACGAGCAGTACTTC. This translates into CASSPRQDSYEQYF.

The chain carries TRBV10-3 and TRBJ2-5; the D gene is possibly TRBD1 (5 bases). V shed 0 bases and J shed 5 bases, with 10 bases lying between them. Germline V gives CDR1 ENHRY, CDR2 SYGVKD. The CDR3 is made up of 14 amino acids. The CDR3 here is CAISESSRVETQYF. CDR3 DNA: TGTGCCATCAGTGAGTCGAGCAGGGTGGAGACCCAGTACTTC.

The V call is TRBV4-1, the J call TRBJ2-2; D unresolved. The V gene lost 1 base and the J gene lost 5 bases, with 8 bases spanning the gap. This CDR3 is 14 amino acids long. From germline, CDR1 is MGHRA and CDR2 YSYEKL. CDR3 protein: CASSQVLITGELFF. In nucleotides, the CDR3 is TGCGCCAGCAGCCAAGTTTTAATAACCGGGGAGCTGTTTTTT.

This clone was detected once. The rearrangement links TRBV5-1 to TRBJ2-7, with D possibly being TRBD2 (5 bases). The V and J ends lost 7 bases and 5 bases respectively, with 10 bases between them. The CDR3 runs 11 residues. Germline CDR1 reads SGHRS; CDR2 reads YFSETQ. The CDR3 bases are TGCGCCAGCCGGGGAGTCCACGAGCAGTACTTC. It yields the protein CASRGVHEQYF.

J is TRBJ1-2 and V is TRBV11-3, with TRBD1 matching over 9 bases. The germline gives CDR1 SGHNT, CDR2 YENEEA. The CDR3 totals 14 residues. The trim removed 1 base at V and 8 bases at J, leaving 5 bases unmatched. The CDR3 is CASSLASGTGGYTF. The CDR3 DNA is TGTGCCAGCAGCTTAGCCTCCGGGACAGGGGGCTACACCTTC.

The V call is TRBV4-1, the J call TRBJ2-7; D is unresolved. This CDR3 spans 12 amino acids. The V and J ends lost 0 bases and 6 bases respectively, with 6 bases between them. The germline V gene has CDR1 MGHRA and CDR2 YSYEKL. The CDR3 region has the DNA TGCGCCAGCAGCCAAGATCACAGCGAGCAGTACTTC. It encodes CASSQDHSEQYF.

This chain connects TRBV10-3 to TRBJ2-7; D may be TRBD1 (6 bases). The CDR3 spans 12 residues. Trimming took 6 bases from V and 5 from J, leaving 11 bases between them. The germline V gene has CDR1 ENHRY and CDR2 SYGVKD. The CDR3 region has the DNA TGTGCCATCAGCGAACAGGGCCACGAGCAGTACTTC. Translating gives CAISEQGHEQYF.

There are many counts of this clone. The V gene is TRBV2, the J gene TRBJ1-3; 8 nucleotides line up with TRBD1. Germline lookup yields CDR1 SNHLY and CDR2 FYNNEI. The length of the CDR3 is 14 residues. V trimming: 4 bases; J trimming: 2 bases; junction bases outside the gene matches: 1. This chain's CDR3 is CASSGTGTGNTIYF. The CDR3 DNA is TGTGCCAGCAGTGGGACAGGGACTGGAAACACCATATATTTT.

The chain recombines TRBV27 with TRBJ2-1, with a weak D call TRBD1 (5 bases). The CDR3 is 17 amino acids. Germline V gene lookup returns CDR1 MNHEY and CDR2 SMNVEV (reference sequence). Trimming removed 2 bases from V and 4 bases from J, with 18 bases in between. CDR3 DNA: TGTGCCAGCAGTTTAATTCCAGGGTCAAGGTTGTACAATGAGCAGTTCTTC. Translating it yields CASSLIPGSRLYNEQFF.

This clone was recorded only once. The CDR3 protein is CASSQDWEGQSFF. CDR3 coding DNA: TGTGCCAGCAGCCAAGATTGGGAGGGTCAAAGTTTCTTC. This chain joins TRBV14 and TRBJ2-1; 7 positions agree with TRBD2. Trimming at V came to 0 bases and at J to 16 bases, leaving 9 bases not matched to a gene. CDR1 is SGHDN, CDR2 FVKESK, per germline. This CDR3 is 13 amino acids long.

The genes are TRBV7-3 and TRBJ2-1; 11 bases are a match to TRBD2. CDR1 is SGHTA and CDR2 is FQGTGA in the germline V gene. The CDR3 contains 17 residues. Trimming removed 5 bases from V and 4 bases from J; junction bases left unmatched: 10. CDR3 sequence (DNA): TGTGCCAGCAGCCAATCCGGCACTAGCGGGAGTTACAATGAGCAGTTCTTC. Its translation: CASSQSGTSGSYNEQFF.

The rearrangement joins TRBV12-5 to TRBJ2-7; 9 nucleotides align to TRBD1. The CDR3 covers 14 residues. The germline V gene encodes CDR1 LGHNT and CDR2 FRNRAP. Germline trimming cut 6 bases from V and 5 bases from J; bases unmatched to any gene: 8. DNA for the CDR3: TGTGCTAGTGGCCCCGGGACAGGGTGGAACGAGCAGTACTTC. Its protein is CASGPGTGWNEQYF.

The CDR3 DNA sequence: TGTGCCAGCAGTGACTCAGGACAGGGGGATACCGGGGAGCTGTTTTTT. Protein product: CASSDSGQGDTGELFF. The chain uses TRBV6-4 and TRBJ2-2; 10 positions agree with TRBD1. The germline V gene encodes CDR1 MRHNA and CDR2 SNTAGT. The V gene end was trimmed by 0 bases and the J gene end by 5 bases; junction bases not matched to a gene: 3. This CDR3 has 16 amino acids.

The sample holds one count of this clone. This chain joins TRBV30 and TRBJ2-1; unclear D gene. The CDR3 consists of 15 residues. Germline V gene data show CDR1 as GTSNPN and CDR2 as SVGIG (reference sequence). The V end was cut by 0 bases, the J end by 10 bases, with 19 bases between. The CDR3 coding sequence is TGTGCCTGGAGTGTCTTGCGGAGCCGCGGTGGGGAGCAGTTCTTC. It yields the protein CAWSVLRSRGGEQFF.

The chain carries TRBV5-1 and TRBJ2-2; 9 bases are shared with TRBD1. This CDR3 is 16 amino acids long. In germline, CDR1 is SGHRS, CDR2 YFSETQ. V shed 4 bases and J 2 bases; nucleotides not matched to a gene: 6. The CDR3 sequence is CASSRTGALNTGELFF. In DNA, the CDR3 is TGCGCCAGCAGCAGGACAGGGGCCCTCAACACCGGGGAGCTGTTTTTT.